Sequencing of this TCR beta chain was carried out in a study of T cell responses to AZD1222 COVID-19 vaccine. Study results and caveats: Repertoire collection took place solely once the T cell response had peaked. The donor cohort was predominantly white British with a female majority, and clonal diversity may have been underestimated. Mapped onto spike, vaccine-associated CD4 TCRs spanned it and were dominant at 160-218 and 743-854.

Using immunoSEQ multiplex PCR, the repertoire was profiled, and TCRdb retains in-frame clones only, with some absent. The sample records 90,000 to 130,000 clones, around 90% being singletons. Comments on this clone: Its antigen is currently unknown.

Specimen: peripheral blood, collected 28 days after the second AZD1222 dose. The clonotype was recovered from an adult who received the AZD1222 COVID-19 vaccine.

The CDR3 region is CASSLRRLGGETQYF. The CDR3 DNA sequence: TGTGCCAGCAGCTTGAGGCGGTTAGGAGGGGAGACCCAGTACTTC. This chain uses TRBV5-6 with TRBJ2-5; D possibly corresponds to TRBD2 (6 bases). Per germline, CDR1 SGHDT and CDR2 YYEEEE. The CDR3 covers 15 residues. Between the trimmed V and J ends, which lost 1 base and 5 bases, there was a span of 15 bases.